Below, one T cell receptor beta chain is given with its context. These data come from a study of blood T cell repertoires in COVID-19. Germline loops: CDR1 MNHEY, CDR2 SMNVEV (reference sequence). CDR3 size: 15 residues. V was clipped by 6 bases and J by 2 bases, with 16 bases between them. TCRdb's copy holds only in-frame clones and misses some; the assay was immunoSEQ multiplex PCR. The sample holds some 120,000 clones; 70% to 85% are singletons and the top ten take around 15%. The chain links TRBV27 to TRBJ1-2; possibly TRBD1 for D (6 bases). The sequenced sample consisted of peripheral blood. This clonotype was obtained from a woman aged 45-65 years with acute or convalescent COVID-19. The CDR3 DNA reads TGTGCCAGCAGCCCTCGGGGGGGCGCGAACTATGGCTACACCTTC. Its translation: CASSPRGGANYGYTF.